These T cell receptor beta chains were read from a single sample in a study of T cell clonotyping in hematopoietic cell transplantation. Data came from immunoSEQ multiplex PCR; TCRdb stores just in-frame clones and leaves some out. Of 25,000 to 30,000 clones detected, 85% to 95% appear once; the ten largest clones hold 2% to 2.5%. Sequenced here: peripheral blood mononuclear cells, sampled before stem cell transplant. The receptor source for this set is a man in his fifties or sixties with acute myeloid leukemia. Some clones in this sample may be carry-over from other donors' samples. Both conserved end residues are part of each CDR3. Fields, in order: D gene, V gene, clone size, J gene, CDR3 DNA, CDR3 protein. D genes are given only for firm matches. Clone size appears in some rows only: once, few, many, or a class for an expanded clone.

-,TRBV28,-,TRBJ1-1,TGTGCCAGCAGTTTACCCCCACGTGAAGCTTTCTTT,CASSLPPREAFF
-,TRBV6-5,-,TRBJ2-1,TGTGCCAGCAGTCCATTTGATCGTCGGGGTGAGCAGTTCTTC,CASSPFDRRGEQFF
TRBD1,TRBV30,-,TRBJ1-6,TGTGCCTGGGACGGGACAGGGGGATGGAATTCACCCCTCCACTTT,CAWDGTGGWNSPLHF
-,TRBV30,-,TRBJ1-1,TGTGCCTGGAGTGTGGCGGGGAACACTGAAGCTTTCTTT,CAWSVAGNTEAFF
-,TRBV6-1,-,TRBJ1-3,TGTGCCATCCGCTGGGGAAACACCATATATTTT,CAIRWGNTIYF
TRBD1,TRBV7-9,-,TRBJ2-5,TGTGCCAGCAGCGCTGGACAGGGAACGGAGACCCAGTACTTC,CASSAGQGTETQYF
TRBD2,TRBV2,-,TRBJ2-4,TGTGCCAGCGGGGGGGGTGACATTCAGTACTTC,CASGGGDIQYF
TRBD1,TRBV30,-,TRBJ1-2,TGTGCCGTCAGTCGGGACAGGCCGATGGGCTACACCTTC,CAVSRDRPMGYTF
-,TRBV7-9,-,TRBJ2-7,TGTGCCAGCAGCGACACCTCCCAGACCTACGAGCAGTACTTC,CASSDTSQTYEQYF
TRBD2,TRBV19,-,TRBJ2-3,TGTGCCAGTAGTAAGGGGCGGGGGAGCACAGATACGCAGTATTTT,CASSKGRGSTDTQYF
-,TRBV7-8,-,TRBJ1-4,TGTGCCAGCAGCTTGCAGGGTTGGGGAACTAATGAAAAACTGTTTTTT,CASSLQGWGTNEKLFF
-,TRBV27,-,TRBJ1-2,TGTGCCAGCAGTTTCAGGGGCCGGGGGGGTTATGGCTACACCTTC,CASSFRGRGGYGYTF
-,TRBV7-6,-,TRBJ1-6,TGTGCCAACAGCCAAGGGGTACCCTATTCACCCCTCCACTTT,CANSQGVPYSPLHF
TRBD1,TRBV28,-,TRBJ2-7,TGTGCCAGCAGTTTTCACAATATCAGACAGGGGAGGCGCGAGCAGTACTTC,CASSFHNIRQGRREQYF
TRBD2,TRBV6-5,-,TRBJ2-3,TGTGCCAGCAGACTAGCGGGGGGGCCCTTTGATACGCAGTATTTT,CASRLAGGPFDTQYF
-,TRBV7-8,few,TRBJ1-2,TGTGCCAGCAGCTCACGGGAGTGGGGCTACACCTTC,CASSSREWGYTF
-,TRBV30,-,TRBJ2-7,TGTGCCTGGAGTGTTTGGGAGCCCTACGAGCAGTACTTC,CAWSVWEPYEQYF
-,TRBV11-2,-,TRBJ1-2,TGTGCCAGCAGCTACTTGGGTGGCTACACCTTC,CASSYLGGYTF
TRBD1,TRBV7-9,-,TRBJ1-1,TGTGCCAGCAGCTTGGGACAGGGACCCTACACTGAAGCTTTCTTT,CASSLGQGPYTEAFF
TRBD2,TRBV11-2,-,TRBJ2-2,TGTGCCAGCAGAAGACTAGCGGGGGGGCAGACCGGGGAGCTGTTTTTT,CASRRLAGGQTGELFF
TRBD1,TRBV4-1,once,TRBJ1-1,TGCGCCAGCAGCCAAGAAGGTTGGGAGACAGGGATGAACACTGAAGCTTTCTTT,CASSQEGWETGMNTEAFF
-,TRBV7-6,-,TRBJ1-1,TGTGCCAGCAGCGCGACAGGCGACACTGAAGCTTTCTTT,CASSATGDTEAFF
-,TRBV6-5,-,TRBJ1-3,TGTGCCATTTCGGGGGATTCCGGAAACACCATATATTTT,CAISGDSGNTIYF
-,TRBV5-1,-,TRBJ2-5,TGCGCCAGCAGCTTGGCCGGGATAGAAGAGACCCAGTACTTC,CASSLAGIEETQYF
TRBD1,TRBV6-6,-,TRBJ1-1,TGTGCCAGCAGTTACCCTGGGACAGCTCAAGAAGCTTTCTTT,CASSYPGTAQEAFF
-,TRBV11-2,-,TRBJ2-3,TGTGCCAGCAGCTTAGTCAGCCTCGATACGCAGTATTTT,CASSLVSLDTQYF
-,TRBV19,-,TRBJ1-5,TGTGCCAGTAGTATAGAAAATAGCAATCAGCCCCAGCATTTT,CASSIENSNQPQHF
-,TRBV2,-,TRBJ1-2,TGTGCCAGCAAGAGGGGACTTTCGGGCTATGGCTACACCTTC,CASKRGLSGYGYTF
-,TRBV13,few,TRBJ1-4,TGTGCCAGCAGCGGGGTAACTAATGAAAAACTGTTTTTT,CASSGVTNEKLFF
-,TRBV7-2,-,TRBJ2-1,TGTGCCAGCAGCTTAGAGGGGGCAGGGGGGTACAATGAGCAGTTCTTC,CASSLEGAGGYNEQFF
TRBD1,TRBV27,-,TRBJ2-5,TGTGCCAGCAGTTCAGGGGGCGCAGGGGAGACCCAGTACTTC,CASSSGGAGETQYF
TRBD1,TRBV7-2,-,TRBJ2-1,TGTGCCAGCAGCCAAGCATCGGACAGGTACAATGAGCAGTTCTTC,CASSQASDRYNEQFF
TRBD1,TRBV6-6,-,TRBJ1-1,TGTGCCAGCAGTTCCCGGGACAGGGCGAACACTGAAGCTTTCTTT,CASSSRDRANTEAFF
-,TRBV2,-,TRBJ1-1,TGTGCCAGCAGGCCGAACACTGAAGCTTTCTTT,CASRPNTEAFF
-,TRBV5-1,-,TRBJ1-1,TGCGCCAGCAGCTCCTCGAGACACCTAACTAGCGGGCACACTGAAGCTTTCTTT,CASSSSRHLTSGHTEAFF
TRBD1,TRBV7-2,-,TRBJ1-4,TGTGCCAGCAGCACTACAGGGGGACGAGAAAAACTGTTTTTT,CASSTTGGREKLFF
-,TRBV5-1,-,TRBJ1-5,TGCGCCAGCAGCGGAGGGGAGGGTCAGCCCCAGCATTTT,CASSGGEGQPQHF
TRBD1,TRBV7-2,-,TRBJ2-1,TGTGCCAGCAGCCCCCGGACAGGCGGCTACAATGAGCAGTTCTTC,CASSPRTGGYNEQFF
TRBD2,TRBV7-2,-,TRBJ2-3,TGTGCCAGCAGACCTAGACTAGCGGGAGGGGACGATACGCAGTATTTT,CASRPRLAGGDDTQYF
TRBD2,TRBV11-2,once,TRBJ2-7,TGTGCCAGCAGCTCCCTCAGGGGTAGCGGGGGATACGAGCAGTACTTC,CASSSLRGSGGYEQYF
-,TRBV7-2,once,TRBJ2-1,TGTGCCAGCAGCTTAGAGACTAGCTACAATGAGCAGTTCTTC,CASSLETSYNEQFF
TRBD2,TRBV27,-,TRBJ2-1,TGTGCCAGCACCTTTAGCGGGATTACCTACAATGAGCAGTTCTTC,CASTFSGITYNEQFF
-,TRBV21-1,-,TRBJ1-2,TGTGCCAGCAGCAAAGCACACTATGGCTACACCTTC,CASSKAHYGYTF
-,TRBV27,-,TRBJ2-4,TGTGCCAGCAGTATCGGGAACATTCAGTACTTC,CASSIGNIQYF
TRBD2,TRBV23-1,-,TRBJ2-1,TGCGCCAGAGGGACTAGCGGGAGCAACAATGAGCAGTTCTTC,CARGTSGSNNEQFF
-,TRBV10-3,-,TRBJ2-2,TGTGCCATCAAGGAGGCTCAACGTAGAGGAGTCGGGGAGCTGTTTTTT,CAIKEAQRRGVGELFF
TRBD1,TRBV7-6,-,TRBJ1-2,TGTGCCAGCAGCAAGGGACAGGGGAATGGCTACACCTTC,CASSKGQGNGYTF
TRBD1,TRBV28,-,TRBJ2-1,TGTGCCAGCAGTTTGAGGACAGGGGTCTACAATGAGCAGTTCTTC,CASSLRTGVYNEQFF
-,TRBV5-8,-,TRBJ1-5,TGTGCCAGCAGCTTGAGAGGGGGGAATCAGCCCCAGCATTTT,CASSLRGGNQPQHF
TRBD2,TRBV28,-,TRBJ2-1,TGTGCCAGCAGTTTAGCGGGAGAGGGGTACAATGAGCAGTTCTTC,CASSLAGEGYNEQFF
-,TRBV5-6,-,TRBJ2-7,TGTGCCAGCAGCTTGGGTGGGGTGGGCTACGAGCAGTACTTC,CASSLGGVGYEQYF
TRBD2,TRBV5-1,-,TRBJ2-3,TGCGCCAGCAGCCCAGGACTAGCCGATAACACAGATACGCAGTATTTT,CASSPGLADNTDTQYF
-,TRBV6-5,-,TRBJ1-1,TGTGCCAGCAGTTACGTGGGGGGGGCGCTGACTGAAGCTTTCTTT,CASSYVGGALTEAFF
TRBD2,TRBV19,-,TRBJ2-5,TGTGCCAGTAGTTCCCGGGGGACTAGCGGAGCCTTGGCCCAGTACTTC,CASSSRGTSGALAQYF
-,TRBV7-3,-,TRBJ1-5,TGTGCCAGCAGCTTAATTGGGGCACAGGGAGGGGGGGTCAATCAGCCCCAGCATTTT,CASSLIGAQGGGVNQPQHF